This TCR beta chain derives from a study of cytomegalovirus exposure and HLA in healthy donors. Of note for this clone: Its antigen is still unknown.

General study findings and limits: For most TCR beta V segments, an earlier analysis put the productive rate at about 87% or about 30% of the time.

The CDR3 extends over 12 amino acids. The trim removed 3 bases at V and 9 bases at J, leaving 5 bases unmatched. The germline CDR1 and CDR2 sequences are GTSNPN and SVGIG (reference sequence). Researchers ran the PCR with 60 Vbeta and 13 Jbeta primers. The data were produced by immunoSEQ multiplex PCR, yet TCRdb's version contains in-frame clones alone and is incomplete. The sample contains about 120,000 clones, around 63% of which appear only once. Donors were nominally healthy when sampled, though unrecorded immune exposures were likely. The receptor's source is a middle-aged man in good health and CMV-seropositive. The chain recombines TRBV30 with TRBJ2-1, with 7 bases that match TRBD2. Sequencing was done on a sample of PBMCs. CDR3 nucleotide sequence: TGTGCCTGGAGATGGGAGGGCGGTGAGCAGTTCTTC. As protein: CAWRWEGGEQFF.